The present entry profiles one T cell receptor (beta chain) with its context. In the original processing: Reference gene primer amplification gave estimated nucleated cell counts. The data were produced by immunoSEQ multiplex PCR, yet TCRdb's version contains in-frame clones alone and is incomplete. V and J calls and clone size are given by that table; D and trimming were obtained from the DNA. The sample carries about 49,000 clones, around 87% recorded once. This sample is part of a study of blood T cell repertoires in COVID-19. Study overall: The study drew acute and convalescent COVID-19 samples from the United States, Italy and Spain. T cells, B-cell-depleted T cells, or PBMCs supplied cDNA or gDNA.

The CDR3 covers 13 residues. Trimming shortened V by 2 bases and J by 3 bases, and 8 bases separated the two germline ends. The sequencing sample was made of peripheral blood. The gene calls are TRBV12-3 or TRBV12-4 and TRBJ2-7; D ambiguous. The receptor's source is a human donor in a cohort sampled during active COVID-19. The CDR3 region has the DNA TGTGCCAGCAGTTTACTATCTAACTACGAGCAGTACTTC. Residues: CASSLLSNYEQYF.